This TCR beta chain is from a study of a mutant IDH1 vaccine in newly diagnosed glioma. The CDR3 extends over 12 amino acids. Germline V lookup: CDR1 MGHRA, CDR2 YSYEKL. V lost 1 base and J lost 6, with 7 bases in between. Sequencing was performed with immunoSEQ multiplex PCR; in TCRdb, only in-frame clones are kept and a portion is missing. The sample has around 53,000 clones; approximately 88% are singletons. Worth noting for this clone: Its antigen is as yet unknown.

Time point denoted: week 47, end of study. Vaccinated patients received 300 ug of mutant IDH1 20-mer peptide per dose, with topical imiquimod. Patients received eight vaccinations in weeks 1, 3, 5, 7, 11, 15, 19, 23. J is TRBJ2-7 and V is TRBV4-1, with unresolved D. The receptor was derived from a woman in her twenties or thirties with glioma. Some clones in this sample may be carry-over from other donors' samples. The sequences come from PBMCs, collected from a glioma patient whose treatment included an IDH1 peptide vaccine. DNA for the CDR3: TGCGCCAGCAGCCAAGCCCCCGGCGAGCAGTACTTC. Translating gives CASSQAPGEQYF.